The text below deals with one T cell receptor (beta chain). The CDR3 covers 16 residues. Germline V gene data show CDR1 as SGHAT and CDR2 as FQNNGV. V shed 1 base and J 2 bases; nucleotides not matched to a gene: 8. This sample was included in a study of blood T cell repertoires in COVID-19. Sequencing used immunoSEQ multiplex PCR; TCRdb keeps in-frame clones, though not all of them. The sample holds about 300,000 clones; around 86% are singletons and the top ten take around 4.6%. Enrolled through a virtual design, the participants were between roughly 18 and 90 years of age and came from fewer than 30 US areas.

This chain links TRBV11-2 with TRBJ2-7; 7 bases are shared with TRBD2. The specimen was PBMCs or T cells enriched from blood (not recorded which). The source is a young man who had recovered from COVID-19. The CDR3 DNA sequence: TGTGCCAGCAGCTTAGGTTTCCAGCGGGGTACCTACGAGCAGTACTTC. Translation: CASSLGFQRGTYEQYF.